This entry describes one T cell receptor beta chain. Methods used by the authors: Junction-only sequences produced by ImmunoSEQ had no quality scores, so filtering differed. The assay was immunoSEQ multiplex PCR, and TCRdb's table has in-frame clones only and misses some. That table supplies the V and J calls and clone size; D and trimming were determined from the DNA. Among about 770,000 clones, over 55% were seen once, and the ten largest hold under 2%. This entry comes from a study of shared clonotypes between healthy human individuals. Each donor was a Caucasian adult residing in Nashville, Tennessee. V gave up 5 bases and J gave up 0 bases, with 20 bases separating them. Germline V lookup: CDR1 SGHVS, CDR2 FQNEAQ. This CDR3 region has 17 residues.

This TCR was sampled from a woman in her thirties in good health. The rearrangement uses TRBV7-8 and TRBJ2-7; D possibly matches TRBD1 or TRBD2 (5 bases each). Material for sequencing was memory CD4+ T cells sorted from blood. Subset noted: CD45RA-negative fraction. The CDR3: CASSLFSLGPGSYEQYF. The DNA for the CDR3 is TGTGCCAGCAGCCTGTTCTCATTGGGACCGGGCTCCTACGAGCAGTACTTC.